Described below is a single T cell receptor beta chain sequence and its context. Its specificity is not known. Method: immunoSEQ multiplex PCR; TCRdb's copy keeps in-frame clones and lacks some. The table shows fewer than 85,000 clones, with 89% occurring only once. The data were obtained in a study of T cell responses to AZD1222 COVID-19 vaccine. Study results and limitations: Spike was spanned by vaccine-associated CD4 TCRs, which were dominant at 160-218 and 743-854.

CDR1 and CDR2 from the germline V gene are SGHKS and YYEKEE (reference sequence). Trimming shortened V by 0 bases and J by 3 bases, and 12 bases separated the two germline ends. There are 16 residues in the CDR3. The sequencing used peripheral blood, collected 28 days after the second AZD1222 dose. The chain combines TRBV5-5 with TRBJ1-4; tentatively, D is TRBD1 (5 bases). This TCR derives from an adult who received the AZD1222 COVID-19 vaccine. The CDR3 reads CASSLGAGIANEKLFF. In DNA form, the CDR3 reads TGTGCCAGCAGCTTGGGGGCAGGGATAGCTAATGAAAAACTGTTTTTT.